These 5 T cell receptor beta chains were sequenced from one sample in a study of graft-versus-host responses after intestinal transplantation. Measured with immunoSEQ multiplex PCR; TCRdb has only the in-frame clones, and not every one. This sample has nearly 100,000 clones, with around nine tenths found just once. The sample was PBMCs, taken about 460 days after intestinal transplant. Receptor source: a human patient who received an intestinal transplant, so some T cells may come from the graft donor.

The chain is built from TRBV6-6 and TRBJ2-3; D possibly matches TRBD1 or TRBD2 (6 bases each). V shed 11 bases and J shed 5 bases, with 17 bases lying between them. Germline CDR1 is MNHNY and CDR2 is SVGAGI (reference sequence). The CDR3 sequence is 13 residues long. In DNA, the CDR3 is TGTGCCCGGGGTACGGGGGCTGTAGATACGCAGTATTTT. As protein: CARGTGAVDTQYF.

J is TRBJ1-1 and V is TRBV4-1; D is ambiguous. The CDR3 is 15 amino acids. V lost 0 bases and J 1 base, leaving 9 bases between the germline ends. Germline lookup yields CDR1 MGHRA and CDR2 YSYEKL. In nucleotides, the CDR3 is TGCGCCAGCAGCCAAGATAGCCTCGGGAACACTGAAGCTTTCTTT. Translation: CASSQDSLGNTEAFF.

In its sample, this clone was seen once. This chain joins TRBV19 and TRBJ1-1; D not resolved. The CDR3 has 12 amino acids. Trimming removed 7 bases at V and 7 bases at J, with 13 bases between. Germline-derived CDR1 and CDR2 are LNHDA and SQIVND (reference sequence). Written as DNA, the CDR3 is TGTGCCAGTACGGTAGCAGAACGTGAAGCTTTCTTT. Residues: CASTVAEREAFF.

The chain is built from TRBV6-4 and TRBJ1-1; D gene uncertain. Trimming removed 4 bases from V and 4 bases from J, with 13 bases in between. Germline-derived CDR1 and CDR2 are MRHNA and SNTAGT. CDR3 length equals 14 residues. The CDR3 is CASSVIGGSTEAFF. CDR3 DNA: TGTGCCAGCAGTGTAATCGGAGGGAGCACTGAAGCTTTCTTT.

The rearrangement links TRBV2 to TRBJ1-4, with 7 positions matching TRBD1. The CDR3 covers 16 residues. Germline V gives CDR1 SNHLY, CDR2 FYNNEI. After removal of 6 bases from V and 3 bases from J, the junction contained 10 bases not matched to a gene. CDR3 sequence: CASSESQGWANEKLFF. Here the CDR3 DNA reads TGTGCCAGCAGCGAGTCACAGGGGTGGGCTAATGAAAAACTGTTTTTT.